Listed here is a single T cell receptor beta chain. With V trimmed by 3 bases and J by 4 bases, 5 bases remained unmatched. Germline assignment: CDR1 LGHNA and CDR2 YNFKEQ. The CDR3 loop spans 15 amino acids. Lymphocytes (intraepithelial and lamina propria) were released by processing the graft tissue. The sample originates from a study of graft-versus-host responses after intestinal transplantation. Study context: Recipients got multivisceral, liver-intestinal, or isolated intestinal transplants. Following induction with anti-thymocyte globulin, all recipients were given tacrolimus and steroids for around three years.

Generated by immunoSEQ multiplex PCR, the TCRdb table keeps only in-frame clones and is missing some. The sample lists over 60,000 clones, roughly 89% occurring once. This sequence joins TRBV4-2 and TRBJ2-7; TRBD2 matches at 11 bases. The sequence was obtained from a human patient who received an intestinal transplant, so some T cells may come from the graft donor. The specimen comprised ileum tissue, sampled roughly 54 weeks after transplant. The CDR3 coding sequence is TGTGCCAGCAGCCACCTAGCGGGAGGACTTTACGAGCAGTACTTC. Protein product: CASSHLAGGLYEQYF.